A selection of T cell receptor beta chains follows, all from one sample in a study of PD-1 blockade in classical Hodgkin lymphoma. Assay used: immunoSEQ multiplex PCR; TCRdb lists only in-frame clones, some missing. Found here are under 40,000 clones, roughly 82% of them singletons; the top ten hold around a third. The input for sequencing was peripheral blood mononuclear cells (PBMCs), taken at baseline. These receptors originate from a human donor with classical Hodgkin lymphoma. Both conserved end residues are part of each CDR3. Clone size appears in some rows only: once, few, many, or a class for an expanded clone.

CDR3 protein: CASSMGNSGGNEKLFF
J gene: TRBJ1-4
clone size: NA
V gene: TRBV7-9

CDR3 protein: CASSYGSDSPLHF
J gene: TRBJ1-6
clone size: NA
V gene: TRBV7-9

CDR3 protein: CASTPGTGAPNTEAFF
J gene: TRBJ1-1
clone size: few
V gene: TRBV19

CDR3 protein: CASRPAATTEAFF
J gene: TRBJ1-1
clone size: NA
V gene: TRBV27

CDR3 protein: CASSPTGYNQPQHF
J gene: TRBJ1-5
clone size: NA
V gene: TRBV5-6

CDR3 protein: CATSRDANNQPQHF
J gene: TRBJ1-5
clone size: NA
V gene: TRBV15

CDR3 protein: CASSSPGRGVRELFF
J gene: TRBJ2-2
clone size: NA
V gene: TRBV11-3

CDR3 protein: CASSFHGLNQPQHF
J gene: TRBJ1-5
clone size: NA
V gene: TRBV27

CDR3 protein: CASRNQGSEKLFF
J gene: TRBJ1-4
clone size: NA
V gene: TRBV19

CDR3 protein: CASSLELQGLVGELFF
J gene: TRBJ2-2
clone size: NA
V gene: TRBV5-4

CDR3 protein: CASSVRGAEAFF
J gene: TRBJ1-1
clone size: few
V gene: TRBV7-2

CDR3 protein: CASRRGGQNNSPLHF
J gene: TRBJ1-6
clone size: NA
V gene: TRBV6-6

CDR3 protein: CASSPPVLATQYF
J gene: TRBJ2-3
clone size: NA
V gene: TRBV7-8

CDR3 protein: CASSLAGTGSSGYTF
J gene: TRBJ1-2
clone size: NA
V gene: TRBV5-1

CDR3 protein: CASSLGRNNEKLFF
J gene: TRBJ1-4
clone size: NA
V gene: TRBV7-9

CDR3 protein: CASSIETSGGYYNEQFF
J gene: TRBJ2-1
clone size: NA
V gene: TRBV19